These T cell receptor beta chains were read from a single sample in a study of cytomegalovirus exposure and HLA in healthy donors. Measured with immunoSEQ multiplex PCR; TCRdb has only the in-frame clones, and not every one. The data contain some 200,000 clones, roughly four fifths of them seen just once; the ten biggest clones take up around 3%. Material for sequencing was PBMCs. The receptors were gathered from a woman between 40 and 50 years old in good health and CMV-seronegative. CDR3s include the opening cysteine and the closing phenylalanine or tryptophan. D genes are given only for firm matches. Clone size is stated in some rows and not others, as once, few, many or a class when expanded.

>TRBJ2-7|TRBV5-6|TRBD2|NA
TGTGCCAGCAGCTTGGGAGAGTTGGGACTAGCAGGCTACGAGCAGTACTTC
CASSLGELGLAGYEQYF
>TRBJ2-3|TRBV2|NA|NA
TGTGCCGCCCTTAGTACAGATACGCAGTATTTT
CAALSTDTQYF
>TRBJ2-7|TRBV5-1|NA|NA
TGCGCCAGCAGCTTAACAGGGTCCTACGAGCAGTACTTC
CASSLTGSYEQYF
>TRBJ1-2|TRBV28|TRBD1|NA
TGTGCCAGCAGTACCCCGGACAGGGGCGTCTATGGCTACACCTTC
CASSTPDRGVYGYTF
>TRBJ2-1|TRBV9|TRBD2|once
TGTGCCAGCAATTCGGGAGGGCCAGATATTGAGCAGTTCTTC
CASNSGGPDIEQFF
>TRBJ1-1|TRBV19|NA|NA
TGTGCCAGTAGTCCCTTGGGCTATGCCACTGAAGCTTTCTTT
CASSPLGYATEAFF
>TRBJ2-3|TRBV20-1|NA|NA
TGCAGTGCTATCCAGACAGATACGCAGTATTTT
CSAIQTDTQYF
>TRBJ2-1|TRBV27|TRBD1|NA
TGTGCCAGCAGTACAGTCGGACAGGGTGTTTACAATGAGCAGTTCTTC
CASSTVGQGVYNEQFF
>TRBJ1-1|TRBV2|NA|few
TGTGCCAGCAGTGAAGCCAGAAACACTGAAGCTTTCTTT
CASSEARNTEAFF
>TRBJ2-7|TRBV7-9|TRBD2|NA
TGTGCCAGCAGCGGGAGCGGGGGGCCCCGGTACTTC
CASSGSGGPRYF
>TRBJ1-4|TRBV15|NA|NA
TGTGCCACCAGCAGAGACCATGCGGGGGTTAATGAAAAACTGTTTTTT
CATSRDHAGVNEKLFF
>TRBJ2-3|TRBV9|TRBD2|few
TGTGCCAGCAGCGTAGGGGCTAGCGGGAGCTCAGATACGCAGTATTTT
CASSVGASGSSDTQYF
>TRBJ2-1|TRBV27|NA|NA
TGTGCCAGCTGGCAGGGGAGCTCCTACAATGAGCAGTTCTTC
CASWQGSSYNEQFF
>TRBJ1-5|TRBV7-9|NA|NA
TGTGCCAGCAGCCTACAGTCAGGGAATCAGCCCCAGCATTTT
CASSLQSGNQPQHF
>TRBJ2-1|TRBV30|TRBD2|NA
TGTGCCTGGTGTAGCGGGATTGACAATGAGCAGTTCTTC
CAWCSGIDNEQFF
>TRBJ2-2|TRBV11-2|NA|NA
TGTGCCAGCAGCTCAGCAGGGCATGAGGCCGGGGAGCTGTTTTTT
CASSSAGHEAGELFF
>TRBJ2-1|TRBV13|TRBD2|NA
TGTGCCAGCAGCTCGAACGTTAGGCTATCTAGCGGGAGTAGCAATGAGCAGTTCTTC
CASSSNVRLSSGSSNEQFF
>TRBJ2-7|TRBV7-9|NA|NA
TGTGCCAGCAGCCCCCCGTTGGGCGCGGGGAACGAGCAGTACTTC
CASSPPLGAGNEQYF
>TRBJ2-6|TRBV5-4|TRBD1|NA
TGTGCCAGCAGCTTTCTCCGGGGGACAGGGGCTGGGGCCAACGTCCTGACTTTC
CASSFLRGTGAGANVLTF
>TRBJ2-1|TRBV2|TRBD1|NA
TGTGCCAGGGGACAGGGGGGGGATGAGCAGTTCTTC
CARGQGGDEQFF
>TRBJ2-7|TRBV7-2|TRBD2|NA
TGTGCCAGCAGCTTAGCGTTACTAGCGGGAGGCTACGAGCAGTACTTC
CASSLALLAGGYEQYF
>TRBJ1-2|TRBV18|NA|NA
TGTGCCAGCTCACGGGTCTCGGGGTCCAAGGGTGGCTACACCTTC
CASSRVSGSKGGYTF
>TRBJ1-1|TRBV6-5|NA|NA
TGTGCCAGCATGGGCATCTACACTGAAGCTTTCTTT
CASMGIYTEAFF
>TRBJ1-4|TRBV30|NA|NA
TGTGCCTGGAGTCGGTCTCGCACTGAAAAACTGTTTTTT
CAWSRSRTEKLFF
>TRBJ2-1|TRBV7-9|TRBD2|NA
TGTGCCAGCAGCTTAGCAGCTAGCGGGAGCTCCTACAATGAGCAGTTCTTC
CASSLAASGSSYNEQFF
>TRBJ2-1|TRBV15|NA|NA
TGTGCCACCAATATCGGCGGCTCCTACAATGAGCAGTTCTTC
CATNIGGSYNEQFF
>TRBJ2-3|TRBV28|TRBD2|NA
TGTGCCAGCAGTCGAGCCCGGGGACTACTGGTAGATACGCAGTATTTT
CASSRARGLLVDTQYF
>TRBJ2-3|TRBV28|NA|NA
TGTGCCAGCAGTTTCTCCCCGGCAGGGGGGACAGATACGCAGTATTTT
CASSFSPAGGTDTQYF
>TRBJ2-7|TRBV9|TRBD2|NA
TGTGCCAGCAGCGCGGGGACGGGAGGGCCCTACGAGCAGTACTTC
CASSAGTGGPYEQYF
>TRBJ2-1|TRBV5-1|TRBD2|NA
TGCGCCAGCAGCTTAATGGCTAGCGGGGGAAATGAGCAGTTCTTC
CASSLMASGGNEQFF
>TRBJ2-7|TRBV18|NA|NA
TGTGCCAGCTCACTTGGGGGCAGCTACGAGCAGTACTTC
CASSLGGSYEQYF
>TRBJ1-4|TRBV28|TRBD1|NA
TGTGCAATCGGACAGGGGGCGGATGAAAAACTGTTTTTT
CAIGQGADEKLFF
>TRBJ2-7|TRBV6-5|NA|once
TGTGCCAGCATTGACGCGGGGCACTCCTACGAGCAGTACTTC
CASIDAGHSYEQYF
>TRBJ2-3|TRBV7-2|TRBD2|NA
TGTGCCAGCAGAAATAGCGGGAGCGGGACAGATACGCAGTATTTT
CASRNSGSGTDTQYF
>TRBJ2-7|TRBV7-9|NA|NA
TGTGCCAGCAGCTTAGACGGTCCTAACGAGCAGTACTTC
CASSLDGPNEQYF
>TRBJ2-5|TRBV7-9|TRBD2|NA
TGTGCCAGCAGCTTGGGCGGGACTAGCGAGACCCAGTACTTC
CASSLGGTSETQYF
>TRBJ1-4|TRBV6-1|TRBD1|NA
TGTGCCAGCCGGACAGGTGAAAAACTGTTTTTT
CASRTGEKLFF
>TRBJ2-3|TRBV19|TRBD2|NA
TGTGCCAGCTGCACCCTAGCGGGATTACCAGATACGCAGTATTTT
CASCTLAGLPDTQYF
>TRBJ2-1|TRBV6-5|NA|NA
TGTGCCAGCACCCGGGGACAACCATACGATGAGCAGTTCTTC
CASTRGQPYDEQFF
>TRBJ1-4|TRBV4-1|TRBD1|NA
TGCGCCAGCAGCCAAGGACAGGGGAACGAAAAACTGTTTTTT
CASSQGQGNEKLFF
>TRBJ1-1|TRBV27|NA|NA
TGTGCCAGCAGTAGCCATTTGAACACTGAAGCTTTCTTT
CASSSHLNTEAFF
>TRBJ1-1|TRBV14|TRBD1|NA
TGTGCCAGCACCTTAGGGGGCCGGACTGAAGCTTTCTTT
CASTLGGRTEAFF
>TRBJ2-1|TRBV2|NA|NA
TGTGCCAGCACTCCGGAGAGGATCAGGGCTGCCATAGAAGTCTTC
CASTPERIRAAIEVF
>TRBJ2-1|TRBV5-1|NA|NA
TGCGCCAGCAGCTTGGCCGGATTGGGAGGAGACCCTAAGGGTTTCAATGAGCAGTTCTTC
CASSLAGLGGDPKGFNEQFF
>TRBJ1-3|TRBV5-1|NA|NA
TGCGCCAGCAGCTTGGGTGGGGCAGCCACTACCATATATTTT
CASSLGGAATTIYF
>TRBJ2-1|TRBV29-1|TRBD2|NA
TGCAGCGTTATTGGGACTAGCGGGAGAGGCTACAATGAGCAGTTCTTC
CSVIGTSGRGYNEQFF
>TRBJ1-6|TRBV30|TRBD1|NA
TGTGCCTGGAGTAGAGACAGGGGACTCCACTTT
CAWSRDRGLHF
>TRBJ2-7|TRBV29-1|TRBD2|NA
TGCAGCGTTGAGCAGACGGGACTAGCGGATTACGAGCAGTACTTC
CSVEQTGLADYEQYF
>TRBJ2-3|TRBV6-1|TRBD2|NA
TGTGCCAGCGGGGATAGCGGGAGCGGTGGAGATACGCAGTATTTT
CASGDSGSGGDTQYF